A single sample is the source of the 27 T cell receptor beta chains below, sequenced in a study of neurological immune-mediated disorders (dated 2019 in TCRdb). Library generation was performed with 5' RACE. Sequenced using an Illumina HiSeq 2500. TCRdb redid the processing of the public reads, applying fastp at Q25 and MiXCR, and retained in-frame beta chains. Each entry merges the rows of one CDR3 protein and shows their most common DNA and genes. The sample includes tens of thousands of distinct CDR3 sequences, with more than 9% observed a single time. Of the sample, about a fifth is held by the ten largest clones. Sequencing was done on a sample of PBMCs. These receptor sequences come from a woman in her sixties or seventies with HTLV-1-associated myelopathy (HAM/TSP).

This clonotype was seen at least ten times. The CDR3 coding sequence is TGCGCCAGCACCTCCACCCCGGGGGACTATGGCTACACCTTC. Residues: CASTSTPGDYGYTF. The chain joins TRBV5-1 to TRBJ1-2, with a weak D call TRBD1 (5 bases). V was clipped by 6 bases and J by 3 bases, with 15 bases between them. Germline lookup yields CDR1 SGHRS and CDR2 YFSETQ. This CDR3 spans 14 amino acids. The full variable domain, with the rest looked up from reference TRBV5-1 and TRBJ1-2, is KAGVTQTPRYLIKTRGQQVTLSCSPISGHRSVSWYQQTPGQGLQFLFEYFSETQRNKGNFPGRFSGRQFSNSRSEMNVSTLELGDSALYLCASTSTPGDYGYTFGSGTRLTVV.

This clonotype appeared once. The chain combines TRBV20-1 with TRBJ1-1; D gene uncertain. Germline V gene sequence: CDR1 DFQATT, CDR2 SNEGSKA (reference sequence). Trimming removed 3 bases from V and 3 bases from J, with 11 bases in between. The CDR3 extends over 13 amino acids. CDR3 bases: TGCAGTGCTAGCCGGGTTGTGGACACTGAAGCTTTCTTT. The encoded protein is CSASRVVDTEAFF.

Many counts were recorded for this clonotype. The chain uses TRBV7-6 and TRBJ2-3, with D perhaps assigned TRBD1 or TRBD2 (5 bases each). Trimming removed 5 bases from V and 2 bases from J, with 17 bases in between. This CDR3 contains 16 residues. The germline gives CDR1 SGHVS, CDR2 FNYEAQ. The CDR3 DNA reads TGTGCCAGCAGCCAGAGGGGATTGGGATCCACAGATACGCAGTATTTT. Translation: CASSQRGLGSTDTQYF. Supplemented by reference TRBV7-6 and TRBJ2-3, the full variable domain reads GAGVSQSPRYKVTKRGQDVALRCDPISGHVSLYWYRQALGQGPEFLTYFNYEAQQDKSGLPNDRFSAERPEGSISTLTIQRTEQRDSAMYRCASSQRGLGSTDTQYFGPGTRLTVL.

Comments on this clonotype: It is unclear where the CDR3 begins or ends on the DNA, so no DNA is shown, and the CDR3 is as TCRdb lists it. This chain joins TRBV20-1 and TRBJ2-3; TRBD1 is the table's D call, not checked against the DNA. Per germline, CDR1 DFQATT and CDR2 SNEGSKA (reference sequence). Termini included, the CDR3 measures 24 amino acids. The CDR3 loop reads CSARDGRGSPYEQYFGPGTDTQYF.

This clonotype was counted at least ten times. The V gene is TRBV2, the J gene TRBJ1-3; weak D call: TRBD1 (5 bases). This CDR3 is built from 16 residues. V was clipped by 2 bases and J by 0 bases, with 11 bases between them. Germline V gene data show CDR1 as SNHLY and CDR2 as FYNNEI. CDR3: CASSEPTGFSGNTIYF. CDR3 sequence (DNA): TGTGCCAGCAGTGAACCTACAGGCTTCTCTGGAAACACCATATATTTT.

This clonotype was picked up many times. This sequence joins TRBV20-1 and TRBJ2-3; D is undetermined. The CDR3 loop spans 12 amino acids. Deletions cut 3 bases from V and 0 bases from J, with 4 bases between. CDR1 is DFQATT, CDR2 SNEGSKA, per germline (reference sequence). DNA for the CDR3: TGCAGTGCTAGGGAGAGCACAGATACGCAGTATTTT. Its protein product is CSARESTDTQYF.

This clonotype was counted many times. The CDR3 protein is CSARVTSGGPGTQYF. CDR3 DNA sequence: TGCAGTGCTAGAGTAACTAGCGGGGGGCCTGGGACGCAGTATTTT. The chain couples TRBV20-1 to TRBJ2-3; 12 bases fit TRBD2. Germline CDR1 and CDR2: DFQATT and SNEGSKA (reference sequence). This CDR3 spans 15 amino acids. V trimming: 1 base; J trimming: 9 bases; junction bases outside the gene matches: 8.

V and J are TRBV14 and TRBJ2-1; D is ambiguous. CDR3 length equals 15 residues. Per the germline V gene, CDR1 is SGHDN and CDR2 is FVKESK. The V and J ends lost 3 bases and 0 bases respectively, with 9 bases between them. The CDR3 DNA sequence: TGTGCCAGCAGCCATTTTCAGAGCTCCTACAATGAGCAGTTCTTC. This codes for CASSHFQSSYNEQFF. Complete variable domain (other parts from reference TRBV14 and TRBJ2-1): EAGVTQFPSHSVIEKGQTVTLRCDPISGHDNLYWYRRVMGKEIKFLLHFVKESKQDESGMPNNRFLAERTGGTYSTLKVQPAELEDSGVYFCASSHFQSSYNEQFFGPGTRLTVL.

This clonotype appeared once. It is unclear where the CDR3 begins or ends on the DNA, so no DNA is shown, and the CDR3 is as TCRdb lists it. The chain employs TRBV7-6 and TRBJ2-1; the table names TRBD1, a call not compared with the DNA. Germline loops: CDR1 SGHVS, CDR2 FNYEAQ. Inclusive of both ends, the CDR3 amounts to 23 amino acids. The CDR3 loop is CASSETDNYGYTFGSGGYNEQFF.

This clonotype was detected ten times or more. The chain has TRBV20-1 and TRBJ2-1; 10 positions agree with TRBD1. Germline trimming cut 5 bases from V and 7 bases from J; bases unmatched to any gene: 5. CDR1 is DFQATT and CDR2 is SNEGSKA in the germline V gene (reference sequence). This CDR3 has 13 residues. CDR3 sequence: CSAQTGGGNEQFF. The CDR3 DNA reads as TGCAGTGCTCAGACAGGGGGCGGGAATGAGCAGTTCTTC.

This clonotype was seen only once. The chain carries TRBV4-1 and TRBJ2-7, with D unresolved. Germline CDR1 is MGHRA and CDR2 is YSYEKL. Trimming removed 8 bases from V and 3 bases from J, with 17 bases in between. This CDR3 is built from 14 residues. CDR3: CASQAGDPYYEQYF. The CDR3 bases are TGCGCCAGCCAAGCTGGTGACCCCTACTACGAGCAGTACTTC.

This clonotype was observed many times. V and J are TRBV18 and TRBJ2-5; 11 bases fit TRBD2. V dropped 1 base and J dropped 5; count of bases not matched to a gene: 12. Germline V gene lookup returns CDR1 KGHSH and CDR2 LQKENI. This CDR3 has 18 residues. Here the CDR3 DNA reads TGTGCCAGCTCACCACGGATTGGGATTAGACTAGCGGGGGAGACCCAGTACTTC. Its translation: CASSPRIGIRLAGETQYF.

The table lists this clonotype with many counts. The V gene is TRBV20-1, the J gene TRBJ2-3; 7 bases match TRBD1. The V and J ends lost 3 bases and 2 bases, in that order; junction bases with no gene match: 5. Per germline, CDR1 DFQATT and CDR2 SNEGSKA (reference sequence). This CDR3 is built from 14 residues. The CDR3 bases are TGCAGTGCTAGGGGGACAGCTTTCACAGATACGCAGTATTTT. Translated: CSARGTAFTDTQYF.

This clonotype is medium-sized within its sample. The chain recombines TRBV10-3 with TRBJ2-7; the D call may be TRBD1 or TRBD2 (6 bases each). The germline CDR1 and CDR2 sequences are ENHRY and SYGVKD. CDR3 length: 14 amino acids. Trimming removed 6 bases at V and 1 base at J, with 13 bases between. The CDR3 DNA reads TGTGCCATCAGCCCGGGGGCAAGGTCCTACGAGCAGTACTTC. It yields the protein CAISPGARSYEQYF.

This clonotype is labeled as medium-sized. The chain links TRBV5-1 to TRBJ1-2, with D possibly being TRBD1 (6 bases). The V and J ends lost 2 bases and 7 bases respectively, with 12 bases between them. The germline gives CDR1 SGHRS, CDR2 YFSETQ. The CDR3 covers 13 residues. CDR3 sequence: CASSFGWGPGYTF. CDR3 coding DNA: TGCGCCAGCAGCTTTGGATGGGGGCCTGGCTACACCTTC. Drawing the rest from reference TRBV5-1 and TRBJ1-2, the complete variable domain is KAGVTQTPRYLIKTRGQQVTLSCSPISGHRSVSWYQQTPGQGLQFLFEYFSETQRNKGNFPGRFSGRQFSNSRSEMNVSTLELGDSALYLCASSFGWGPGYTFGSGTRLTVV.

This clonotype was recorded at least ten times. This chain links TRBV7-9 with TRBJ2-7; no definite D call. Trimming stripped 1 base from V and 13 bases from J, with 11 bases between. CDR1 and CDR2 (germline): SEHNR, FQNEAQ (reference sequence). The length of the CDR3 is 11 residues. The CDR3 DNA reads TGTGCCAGCAGCTTAGATGGACGGAGCTACTTC. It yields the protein CASSLDGRSYF.

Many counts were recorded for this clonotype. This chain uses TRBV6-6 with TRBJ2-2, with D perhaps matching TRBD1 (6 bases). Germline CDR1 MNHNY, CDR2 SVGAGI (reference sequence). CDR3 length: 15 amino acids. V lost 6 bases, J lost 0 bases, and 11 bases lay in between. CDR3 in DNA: TGTGCCAGCAGGGGTCAGGGGACGAACACCGGGGAGCTGTTTTTT. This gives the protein CASRGQGTNTGELFF.

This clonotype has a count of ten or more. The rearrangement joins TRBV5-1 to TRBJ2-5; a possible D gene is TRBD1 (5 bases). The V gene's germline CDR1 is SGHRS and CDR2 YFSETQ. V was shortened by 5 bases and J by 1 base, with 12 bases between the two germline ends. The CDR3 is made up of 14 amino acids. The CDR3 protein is CASRDTRGQETQYF. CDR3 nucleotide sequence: TGCGCCAGCAGGGACACAAGGGGCCAAGAGACCCAGTACTTC. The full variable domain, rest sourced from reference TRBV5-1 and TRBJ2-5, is KAGVTQTPRYLIKTRGQQVTLSCSPISGHRSVSWYQQTPGQGLQFLFEYFSETQRNKGNFPGRFSGRQFSNSRSEMNVSTLELGDSALYLCASRDTRGQETQYFGPGTRLLVL.

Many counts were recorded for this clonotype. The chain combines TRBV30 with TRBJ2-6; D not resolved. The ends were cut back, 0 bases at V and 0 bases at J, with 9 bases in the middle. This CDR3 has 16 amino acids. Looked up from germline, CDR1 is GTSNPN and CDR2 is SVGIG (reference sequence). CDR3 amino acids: CAWSVLGNSGANVLTF. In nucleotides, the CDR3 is TGTGCCTGGAGTGTACTGGGGAACTCTGGGGCCAACGTCCTGACTTTC.

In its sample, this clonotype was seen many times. The CDR3 DNA is TGTGCCATCAGTGAGGCATCTGGAAACACCATATATTTT. Its protein product is CAISEASGNTIYF. The chain is built from TRBV10-3 and TRBJ1-3, with D unclear. Germline-derived CDR1 and CDR2 are ENHRY and SYGVKD. The CDR3 loop spans 13 amino acids. Trimming stripped 2 bases from V and 1 base from J, with 3 bases between.

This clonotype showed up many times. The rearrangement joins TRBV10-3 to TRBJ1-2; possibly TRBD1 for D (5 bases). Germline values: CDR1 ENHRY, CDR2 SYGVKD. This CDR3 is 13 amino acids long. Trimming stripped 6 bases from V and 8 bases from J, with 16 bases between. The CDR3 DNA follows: TGTGCCATCAGCCAAGGGGTAGAGCGGGGCTACACCTTC. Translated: CAISQGVERGYTF.

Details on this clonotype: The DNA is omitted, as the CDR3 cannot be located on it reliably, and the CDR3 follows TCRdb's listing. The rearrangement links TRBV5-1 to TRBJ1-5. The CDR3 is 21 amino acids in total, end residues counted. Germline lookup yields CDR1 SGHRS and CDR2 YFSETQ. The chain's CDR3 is CASSFYICSARGDAGNQPQHF.

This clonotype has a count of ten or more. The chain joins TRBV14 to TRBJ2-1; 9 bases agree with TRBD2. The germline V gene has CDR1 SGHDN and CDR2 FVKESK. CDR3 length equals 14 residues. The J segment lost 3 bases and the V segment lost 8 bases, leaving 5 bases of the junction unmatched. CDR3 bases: TGTGCCAGCCGTGGTAGCGGGGGCTACAATGAGCAGTTCTTC. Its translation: CASRGSGGYNEQFF.

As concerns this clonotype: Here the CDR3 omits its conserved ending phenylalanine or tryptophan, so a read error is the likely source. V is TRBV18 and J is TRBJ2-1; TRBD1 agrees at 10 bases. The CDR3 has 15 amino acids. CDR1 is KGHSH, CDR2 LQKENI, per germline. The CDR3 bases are TGTACCAGCTCAGAATCCGGGACAGGGGCGAATGAGCAGTTCTTA. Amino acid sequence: CTSSESGTGANEQFL.

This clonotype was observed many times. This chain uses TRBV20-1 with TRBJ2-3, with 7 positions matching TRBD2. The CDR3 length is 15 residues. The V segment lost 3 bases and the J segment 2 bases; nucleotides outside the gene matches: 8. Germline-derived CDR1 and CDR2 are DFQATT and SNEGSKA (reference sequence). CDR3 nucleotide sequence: TGCAGTGCTAGTGATCGGGGGAGGGACACAGATACGCAGTATTTT. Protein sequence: CSASDRGRDTDTQYF.

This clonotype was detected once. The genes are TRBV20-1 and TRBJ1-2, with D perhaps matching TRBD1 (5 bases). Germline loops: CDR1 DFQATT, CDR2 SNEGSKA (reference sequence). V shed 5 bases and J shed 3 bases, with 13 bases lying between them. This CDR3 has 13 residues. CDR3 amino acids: CSAGLGGDYGYTF. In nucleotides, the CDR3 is TGCAGTGCTGGCCTCGGGGGGGACTATGGCTACACCTTC.

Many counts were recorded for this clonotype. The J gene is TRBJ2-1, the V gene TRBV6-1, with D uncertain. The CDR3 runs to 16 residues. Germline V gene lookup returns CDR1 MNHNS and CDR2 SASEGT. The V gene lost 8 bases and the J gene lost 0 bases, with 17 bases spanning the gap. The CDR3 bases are TGTGCCAGCTTAGTCGTGCGGCCCGGCTCCTACAATGAGCAGTTCTTC. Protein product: CASLVVRPGSYNEQFF.